These 8 T cell receptor beta chains were all obtained from the same sample, sequenced in a study of identical twins. TCRdb fed the 5' RACE reads into MiXCR, producing one record per CDR3 protein. The profile shows about 720,000 distinct CDR3 sequences, more than 6.5% of them singletons. In addition, the sample was reused for a study of yellow fever vaccine responses in identical twins.

Sequencing was done on a sample of PBMCs. These receptors all come from a woman between 18 and 29 years old in good health.

The rearrangement links TRBV6-1 to TRBJ2-5; TRBD1 agrees at 7 bases. V shed 6 bases, J shed 4 bases, and the junction held 11 bases outside the gene matches. Germline CDR1 and CDR2: MNHNS and SASEGT. The CDR3 consists of 15 residues. The CDR3 loop reads CASSLVGNRGETQYF. The DNA of the CDR3 is TGTGCCAGCAGCCTAGTGGGTAACAGGGGAGAGACCCAGTACTTC.

This sequence joins TRBV9 and TRBJ2-1, with D possibly being TRBD1 or TRBD2 (5 bases each). The CDR3 length is 17 residues. V lost 0 bases and J 0 bases, leaving 13 bases between the germline ends. The V gene's germline CDR1 is SGDLS and CDR2 YYNGEE. The CDR3 spells CASSVELRDRSYNEQFF. CDR3 DNA sequence: TGTGCCAGCAGCGTAGAACTACGGGACCGCTCCTACAATGAGCAGTTCTTC. Looking up the rest from reference TRBV9 and TRBJ2-1 gives the full variable domain: DSGVTQTPKHLITATGQRVTLRCSPRSGDLSVYWYQQSLDQGLQFLIQYYNGEERAKGNILERFSAQQFPDLHSELNLSSLELGDSALYFCASSVELRDRSYNEQFFGPGTRLTVL.

This clonotype was seen at least ten times. V and J are TRBV5-1 and TRBJ2-3, with D hard to call. CDR1 SGHRS and CDR2 YFSETQ come from the germline V gene. The length of the CDR3 is 15 residues. Trimming removed 4 bases at V and 0 bases at J, with 12 bases between. The CDR3 DNA sequence: TGCGCCAGCAGCGGAGAAAGCAGAAGCACAGATACGCAGTATTTT. Translating it yields CASSGESRSTDTQYF.

In this sample, this clonotype turned up a few times. The chain couples TRBV29-1 to TRBJ2-1; D may be TRBD2 (6 bases). The CDR3 contains 15 residues. Germline V gives CDR1 SQVTM, CDR2 ANQGSEA. V gave up 0 bases and J gave up 9 bases, with 18 bases separating them. CDR3 sequence: CSVEDLQLAVGEQFF. CDR3 in DNA: TGCAGCGTTGAAGACCTCCAATTAGCGGTTGGTGAGCAGTTCTTC.

This clonotype was recorded at least ten times. V is TRBV5-5 and J is TRBJ2-2; tentatively, D is TRBD2 (6 bases). The CDR3 totals 16 residues. Trimming removed 2 bases from V and 5 bases from J, with 16 bases in between. CDR1 and CDR2 (germline): SGHKS, YYEKEE (reference sequence). In DNA, the CDR3 is TGTGCCAGCAGCTTTGTCAGGCGGGGCGTTACCGGGGAGCTGTTTTTT. Encoded protein: CASSFVRRGVTGELFF.

This sequence joins TRBV10-3 and TRBJ1-6, with 10 bases matching TRBD1. Per the germline V gene, CDR1 is ENHRY and CDR2 is SYGVKD. This CDR3 contains 15 residues. After removal of 0 bases from V and 10 bases from J, the junction contained 3 bases not matched to a gene. This chain's CDR3 is CAISESTGGSSPLHF. In DNA, the CDR3 is TGTGCCATCAGTGAGTCGACAGGGGGCTCATCACCCCTCCACTTT.

The rearrangement links TRBV20-1 to TRBJ2-2, with TRBD2 matching 11 bases. The CDR3 consists of 15 residues. With V trimmed by 1 base and J by 5 bases, 3 bases remained unmatched. Germline lookup yields CDR1 DFQATT and CDR2 SNEGSKA (reference sequence). The DNA for the CDR3 is TGCAGTGCTAGAGGGGCTAGCGGGAGGACCGGGGAGCTGTTTTTT. This codes for CSARGASGRTGELFF.

Only a few counts were recorded for this clonotype. The chain carries TRBV6-5 and TRBJ2-3; a weak D match, TRBD2 (6 bases). Looked up from germline, CDR1 is MNHEY and CDR2 is SVGAGI. The CDR3 runs 16 residues. V shed 0 bases and J shed 5 bases, with 15 bases lying between them. In nucleotides, the CDR3 is TGTGCCAGCAGTTACTCCACTGGGGGGTTCCAAGATACGCAGTATTTT. Protein sequence: CASSYSTGGFQDTQYF.